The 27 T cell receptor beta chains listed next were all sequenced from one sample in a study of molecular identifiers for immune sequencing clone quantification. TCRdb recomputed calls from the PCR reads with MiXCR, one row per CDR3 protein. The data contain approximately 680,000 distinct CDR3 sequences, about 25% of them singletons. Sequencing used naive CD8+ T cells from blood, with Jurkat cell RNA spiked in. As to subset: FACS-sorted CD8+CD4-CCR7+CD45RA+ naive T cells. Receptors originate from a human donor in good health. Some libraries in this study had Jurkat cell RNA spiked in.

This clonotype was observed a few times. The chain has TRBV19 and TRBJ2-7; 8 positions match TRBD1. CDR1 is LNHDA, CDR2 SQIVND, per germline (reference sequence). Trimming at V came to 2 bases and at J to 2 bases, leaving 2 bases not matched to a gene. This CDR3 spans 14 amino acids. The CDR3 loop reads CASSIPGQAYEQYF. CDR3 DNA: TGTGCCAGTAGTATACCGGGACAGGCCTACGAGCAGTACTTC.

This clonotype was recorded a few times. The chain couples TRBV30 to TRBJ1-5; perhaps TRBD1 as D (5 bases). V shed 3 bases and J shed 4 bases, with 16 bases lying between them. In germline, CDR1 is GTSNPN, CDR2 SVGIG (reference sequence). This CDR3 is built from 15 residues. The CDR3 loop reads CAWSRTRDGNQPQHF. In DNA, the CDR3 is TGTGCCTGGAGCCGAACCAGGGATGGGAATCAGCCCCAGCATTTT.

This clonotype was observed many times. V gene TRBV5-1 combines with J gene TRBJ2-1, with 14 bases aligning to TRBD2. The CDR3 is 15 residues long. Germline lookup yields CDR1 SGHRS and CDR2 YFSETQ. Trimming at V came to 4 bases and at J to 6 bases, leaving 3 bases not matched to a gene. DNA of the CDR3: TGCGCCAGCAGCAGTGGGACTAGCGGGGGCAATGAGCAGTTCTTC. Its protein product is CASSSGTSGGNEQFF.

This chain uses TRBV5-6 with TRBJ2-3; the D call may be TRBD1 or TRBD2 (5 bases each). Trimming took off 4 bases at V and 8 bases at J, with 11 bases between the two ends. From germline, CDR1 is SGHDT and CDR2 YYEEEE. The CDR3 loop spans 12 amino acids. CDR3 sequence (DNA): TGTGCCAGCAGCCACCAGAGGGGTACGCAGTATTTT. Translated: CASSHQRGTQYF.

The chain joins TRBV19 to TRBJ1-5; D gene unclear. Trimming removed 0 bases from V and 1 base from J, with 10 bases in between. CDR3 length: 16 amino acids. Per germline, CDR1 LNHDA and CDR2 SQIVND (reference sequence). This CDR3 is CASSIDSGESNQPQHF. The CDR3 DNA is TGTGCCAGTAGTATAGATTCCGGGGAAAGCAATCAGCCCCAGCATTTT.

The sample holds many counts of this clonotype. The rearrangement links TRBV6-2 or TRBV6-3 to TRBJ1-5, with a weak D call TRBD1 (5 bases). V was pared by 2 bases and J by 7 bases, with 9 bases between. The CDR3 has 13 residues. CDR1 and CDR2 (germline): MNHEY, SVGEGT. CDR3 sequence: CASSYGASQPQHF. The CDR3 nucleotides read TGTGCCAGCAGTTACGGGGCTAGCCAGCCCCAGCATTTT.

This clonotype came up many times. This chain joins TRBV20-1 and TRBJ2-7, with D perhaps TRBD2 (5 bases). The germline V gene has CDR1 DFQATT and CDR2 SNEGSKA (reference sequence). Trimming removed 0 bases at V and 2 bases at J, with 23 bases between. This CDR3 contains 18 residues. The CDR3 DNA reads TGCAGTGCTAGAGATGGGGTGGGTAGTCGGGATGCCCCCTACGAGCAGTACTTC. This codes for CSARDGVGSRDAPYEQYF.

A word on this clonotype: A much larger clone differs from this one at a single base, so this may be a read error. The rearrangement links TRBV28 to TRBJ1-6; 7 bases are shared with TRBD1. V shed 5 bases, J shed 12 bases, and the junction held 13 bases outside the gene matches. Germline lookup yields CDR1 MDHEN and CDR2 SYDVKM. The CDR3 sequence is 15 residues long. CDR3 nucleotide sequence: TGTGCCAGCAGTCCTCTCCAGGGGGTTCCTTTACCCCTCCACTTT. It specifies CASSPLQGVPLPLHF.

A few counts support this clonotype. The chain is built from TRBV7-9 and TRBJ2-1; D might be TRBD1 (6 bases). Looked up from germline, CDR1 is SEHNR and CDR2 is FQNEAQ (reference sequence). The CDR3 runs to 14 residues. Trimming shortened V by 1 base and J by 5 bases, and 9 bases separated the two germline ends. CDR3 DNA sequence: TGTGCCAGCAGCTTAGAGGACAGAAACAATGAGCAGTTCTTC. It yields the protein CASSLEDRNNEQFF.

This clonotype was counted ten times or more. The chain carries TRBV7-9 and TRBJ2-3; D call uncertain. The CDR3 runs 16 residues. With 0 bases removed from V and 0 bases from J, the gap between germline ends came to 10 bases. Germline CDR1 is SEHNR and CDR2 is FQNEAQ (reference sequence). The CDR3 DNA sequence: TGTGCCAGCAGCTTAGCCCCCTACATTAGCACAGATACGCAGTATTTT. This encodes CASSLAPYISTDTQYF.

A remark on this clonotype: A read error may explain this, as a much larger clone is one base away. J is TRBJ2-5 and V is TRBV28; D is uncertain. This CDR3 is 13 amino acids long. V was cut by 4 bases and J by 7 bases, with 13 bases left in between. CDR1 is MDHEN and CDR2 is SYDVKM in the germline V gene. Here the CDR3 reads CASSSLSKVTQYF. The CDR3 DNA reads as TGTGCCAGCAGTTCCCTGAGCAAGGTGACCCAGTACTTC.

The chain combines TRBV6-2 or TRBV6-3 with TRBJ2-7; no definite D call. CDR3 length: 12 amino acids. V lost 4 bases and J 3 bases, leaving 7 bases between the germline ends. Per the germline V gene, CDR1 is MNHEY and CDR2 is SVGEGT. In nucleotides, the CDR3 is TGTGCCAGCAGTTCCGTTAACTACGAGCAGTACTTC. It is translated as CASSSVNYEQYF.

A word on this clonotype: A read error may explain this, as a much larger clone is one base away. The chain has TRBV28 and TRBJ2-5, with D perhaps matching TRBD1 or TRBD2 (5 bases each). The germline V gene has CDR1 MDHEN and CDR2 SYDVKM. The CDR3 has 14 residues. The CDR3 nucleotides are TGTGCCAGCAGTCCCCGGGGCGCACAAGAGCCCCAGTACTTC. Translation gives CASSPRGAQEPQYF.

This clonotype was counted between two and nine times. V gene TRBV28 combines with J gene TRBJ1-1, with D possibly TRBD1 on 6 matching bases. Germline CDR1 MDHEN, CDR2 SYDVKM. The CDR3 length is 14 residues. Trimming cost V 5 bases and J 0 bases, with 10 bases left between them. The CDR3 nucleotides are TGTGCCAGCAGTCGCCGACAGGTGAACACTGAAGCTTTCTTT. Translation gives CASSRRQVNTEAFF.

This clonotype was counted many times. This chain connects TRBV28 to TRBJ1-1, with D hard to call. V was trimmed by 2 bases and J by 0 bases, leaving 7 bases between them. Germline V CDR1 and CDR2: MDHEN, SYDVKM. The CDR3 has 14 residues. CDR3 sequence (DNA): TGTGCCAGCAGTTTACTCCTAATGAACACTGAAGCTTTCTTT. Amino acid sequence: CASSLLLMNTEAFF. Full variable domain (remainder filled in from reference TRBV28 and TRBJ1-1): DVKVTQSSRYLVKRTGEKVFLECVQDMDHENMFWYRQDPGLGLRLIYFSYDVKMKEKGDIPEGYSVSREKKERFSLILESASTNQTSMYLCASSLLLMNTEAFFGQGTRLTVV.

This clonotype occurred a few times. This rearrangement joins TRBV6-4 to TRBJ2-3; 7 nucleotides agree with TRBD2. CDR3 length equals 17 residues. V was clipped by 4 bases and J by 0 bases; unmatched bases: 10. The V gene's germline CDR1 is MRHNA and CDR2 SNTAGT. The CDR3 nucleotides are TGTGCCAGCAGTGCCTCCCCGGGCGGGGGAAGCACAGATACGCAGTATTTT. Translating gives CASSASPGGGSTDTQYF.

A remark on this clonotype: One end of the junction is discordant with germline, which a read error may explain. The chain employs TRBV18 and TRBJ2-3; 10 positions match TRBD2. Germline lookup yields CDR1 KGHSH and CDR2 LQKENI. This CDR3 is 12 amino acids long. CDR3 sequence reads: CVSSLASGSVHF. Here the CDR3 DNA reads TGTGTCAGCTCACTCGCTAGCGGGAGTGTACATTTT.

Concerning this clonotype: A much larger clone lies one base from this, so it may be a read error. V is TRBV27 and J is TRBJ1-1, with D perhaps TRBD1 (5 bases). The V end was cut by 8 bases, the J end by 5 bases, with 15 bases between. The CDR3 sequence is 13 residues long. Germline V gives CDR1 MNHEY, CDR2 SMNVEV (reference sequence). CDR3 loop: CASGWAGWTEAFF. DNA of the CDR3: TGTGCCAGCGGTTGGGCAGGGTGGACTGAAGCTTTCTTT.

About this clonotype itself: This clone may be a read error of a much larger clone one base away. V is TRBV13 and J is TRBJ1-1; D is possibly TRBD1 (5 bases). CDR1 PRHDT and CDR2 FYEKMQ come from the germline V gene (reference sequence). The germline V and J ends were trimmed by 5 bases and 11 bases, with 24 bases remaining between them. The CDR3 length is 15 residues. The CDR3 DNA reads TGTGCCAGCAGCCCTTTCGGACCGGGGGTAGAGGATGCTTTCTTT. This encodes CASSPFGPGVEDAFF.

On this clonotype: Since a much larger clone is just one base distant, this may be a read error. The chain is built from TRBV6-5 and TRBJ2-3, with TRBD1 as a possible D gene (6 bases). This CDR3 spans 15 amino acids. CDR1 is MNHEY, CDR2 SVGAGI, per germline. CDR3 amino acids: CASSPTGMGTDTRYF. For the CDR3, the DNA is TGTGCCAGCAGCCCCACAGGGATGGGCACAGATACGCGGTATTTT.

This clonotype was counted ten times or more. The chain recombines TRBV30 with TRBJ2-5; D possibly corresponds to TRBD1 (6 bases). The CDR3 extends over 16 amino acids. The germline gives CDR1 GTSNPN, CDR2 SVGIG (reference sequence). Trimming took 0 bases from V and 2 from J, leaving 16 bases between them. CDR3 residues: CAWSVSQGRPQETQYF. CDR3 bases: TGTGCCTGGAGTGTAAGCCAGGGGCGACCTCAAGAGACCCAGTACTTC.

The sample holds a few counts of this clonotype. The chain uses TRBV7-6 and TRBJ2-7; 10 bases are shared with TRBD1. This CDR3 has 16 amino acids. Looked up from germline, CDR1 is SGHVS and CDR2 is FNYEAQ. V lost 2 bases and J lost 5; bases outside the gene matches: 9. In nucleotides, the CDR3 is TGTGCCAGCAGCTTATCTCCGGGACAGGGGATTAACGAGCAGTACTTC. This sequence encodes CASSLSPGQGINEQYF.

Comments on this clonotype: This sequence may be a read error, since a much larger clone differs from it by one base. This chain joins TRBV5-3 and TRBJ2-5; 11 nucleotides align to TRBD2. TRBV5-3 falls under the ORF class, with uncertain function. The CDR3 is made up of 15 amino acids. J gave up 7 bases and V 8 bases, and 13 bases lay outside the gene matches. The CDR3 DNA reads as TGTGCCAGCAGCCCCCCGACTAGCGGGGTGGGGACCCAGTACTTC. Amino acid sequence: CASSPPTSGVGTQYF.

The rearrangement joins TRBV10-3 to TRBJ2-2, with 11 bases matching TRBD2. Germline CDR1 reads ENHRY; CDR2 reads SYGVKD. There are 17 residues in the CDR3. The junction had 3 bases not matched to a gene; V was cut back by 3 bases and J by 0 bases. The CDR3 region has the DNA TGTGCCATCAGTGATATAGCGGGGGGGCCGAACACCGGGGAGCTGTTTTTT. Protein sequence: CAISDIAGGPNTGELFF.

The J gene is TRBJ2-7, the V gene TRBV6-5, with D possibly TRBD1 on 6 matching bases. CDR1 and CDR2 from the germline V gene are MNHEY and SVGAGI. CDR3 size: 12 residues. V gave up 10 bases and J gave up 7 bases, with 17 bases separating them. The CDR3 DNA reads TGTGCCACTCGGGACAACCGGGGTGAGCAGTACTTC. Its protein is CATRDNRGEQYF.

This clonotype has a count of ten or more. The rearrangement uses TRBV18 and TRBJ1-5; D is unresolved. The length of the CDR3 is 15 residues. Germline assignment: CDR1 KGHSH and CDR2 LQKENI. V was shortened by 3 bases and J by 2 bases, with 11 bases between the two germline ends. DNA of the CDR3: TGTGCCAGCTCACCTAGTTCTGGTGGCAATCAGCCCCAGCATTTT. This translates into CASSPSSGGNQPQHF.

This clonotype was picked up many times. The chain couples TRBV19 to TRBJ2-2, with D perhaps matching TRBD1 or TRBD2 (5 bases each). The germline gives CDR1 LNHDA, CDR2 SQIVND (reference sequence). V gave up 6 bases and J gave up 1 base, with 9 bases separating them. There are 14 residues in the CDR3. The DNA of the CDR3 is TGTGCCAGTAGAGGGGAGATGAACACCGGGGAGCTGTTTTTT. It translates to CASRGEMNTGELFF. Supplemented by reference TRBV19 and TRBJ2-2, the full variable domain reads DGGITQSPKYLFRKEGQNVTLSCEQNLNHDAMYWYRQDPGQGLRLIYYSQIVNDFQKGDIAEGYSVSREKKESFPLTVTSAQKNPTAFYLCASRGEMNTGELFFGEGSRLTVL.